This is a list of T cell receptor beta chains from one sample in a study of T cell repertoires in cytomegalovirus infection. Each CDR3 protein is one row after TCRdb ran MiXCR on the reads. This table holds approximately 590,000 distinct CDR3 sequences, around 40% found once. Their target antigens are unknown. The sequencing used cultured PBMCs, collected from culture after CMV antigen stimulation. The receptors originated from a human donor in good health (CMV status not recorded). Some clones in this sample may be carry-over from other donors' samples. CDR3s include the opening cysteine and the closing phenylalanine or tryptophan. D genes are given only for firm matches. Some rows mark clone size as missing; the rest say once, few, many or name a class of expanded clone.

abundance,v_gene,j_gene,d_gene,CDR3nt,CDR3aa
-,TRBV7-2,TRBJ2-6,TRBD2,TGTGCCAGCAGCTTTCACGGGAGGTCTGTTAGTGGGGCCAACGTCCTGACTTTC,CASSFHGRSVSGANVLTF
-,TRBV20-1,TRBJ2-7,TRBD2,TGCAGTGCTAGAGAAATGGGCGGGGGGGCCCGCTACGAGCAGTACTTC,CSAREMGGGARYEQYF
-,TRBV4-3,TRBJ1-2,TRBD1,TGCGCCAGCAGCCAAAGACAGGGGTTGGGAGGCTACACCTTC,CASSQRQGLGGYTF
-,TRBV11-2,TRBJ2-6,-,TGTGCCAGCAGCCAACGGGCGGGTGGGGCCAACGTCCTGACTTTC,CASSQRAGGANVLTF
many,TRBV7-9,TRBJ1-1,-,TGTGCCAGCAGCTTAACAGCGGGAAACACTGAAGCTTTCTTT,CASSLTAGNTEAFF
-,TRBV11-3,TRBJ2-3,-,TGTGCCAGCAGCCGGAGGGAGCAAGATACGCAGTATTTT,CASSRREQDTQYF
few,TRBV28,TRBJ1-2,TRBD1,TGTGCCAGCAGTTTACGGGACAGGTACGATGGCTACACCTTC,CASSLRDRYDGYTF
few,TRBV11-2,TRBJ1-1,-,TGTGCCAGCAGCTTAGCATCGTCTGGGCGGGGAGCTTTCTTT,CASSLASSGRGAFF
-,TRBV2,TRBJ2-3,-,TGTGCCAGCACTGGGGGGGGGCGGAATACGCAGTATTTT,CASTGGGRNTQYF
-,TRBV5-4,TRBJ2-3,-,TGTGCCAGCAGACCGGGGGTGTTGGGCACAGATACGCAGTATTTT,CASRPGVLGTDTQYF
-,TRBV7-2,TRBJ2-2,TRBD2,TGTGCCAGCAGCCCACAGATAGGACTAGCGGGGGACACCGGGGAGCTGTTTTTT,CASSPQIGLAGDTGELFF
-,TRBV7-6,TRBJ1-4,-,TGTGCCAGCAGCACAGCGGGGGGCTGGGAAAAACTGTTTTTT,CASSTAGGWEKLFF
-,TRBV11-2,TRBJ2-7,-,TGTGCCAGCAGCTCCTCTGGGTCTCACGAGCAGTACTTC,CASSSSGSHEQYF
-,TRBV12-3/TRBV12-4,TRBJ2-3,-,TGTGCCAGCGGGTCCACAGGGCGGGGTGCAGATACGCAGTATTTT,CASGSTGRGADTQYF
-,TRBV25-1,TRBJ2-7,-,TGTGCCAGCAGTGAATCCTACGGGAGTCCCTACGAGCAGTACTTC,CASSESYGSPYEQYF
-,TRBV12-3/TRBV12-4,TRBJ2-7,TRBD2,TGTGCCAGCAGTCTACGGGGACTAACCCCCGGGCAGTACTTC,CASSLRGLTPGQYF
few,TRBV12-3/TRBV12-4,TRBJ2-7,-,TGTGCCAGCACCTTGTTCGGGCTTCGACTGCACTTC,CASTLFGLRLHF
-,TRBV11-2,TRBJ2-1,-,TGTGCCAGCAGCCTGGAGAGGACTGACAATGAGCAGTTCTTC,CASSLERTDNEQFF
-,TRBV7-8,TRBJ2-1,-,TGTGCCAGCAGCCCTCAGGTAGCGGACTACAATGAGCAGTTCTTC,CASSPQVADYNEQFF
-,TRBV11-2,TRBJ1-2,-,TGTGCCAGCAGCTTAAGACGGTCGTATGGCTACACCTTC,CASSLRRSYGYTF
-,TRBV20-1,TRBJ2-2,TRBD1,TGCAGTGCTAAATACAGGGGGCACGGCACCGGGGAGCTGTTTTTT,CSAKYRGHGTGELFF
many,TRBV7-8,TRBJ2-2,-,TGTGCCAGCAGCTCGAGTTACACCGGGGAGCTGTTTTTT,CASSSSYTGELFF
-,TRBV7-2,TRBJ2-2,-,TGTGCCAGCAGCTTAGCGCGGGGTAGGGAGCTGTTTTTT,CASSLARGRELFF
-,TRBV23-1,TRBJ1-6,-,TGCGCCAGCAGTCAATCGTTAGGGTCTGGGGTCTCCTATAATTCACCCCTCCACTTT,CASSQSLGSGVSYNSPLHF
few,TRBV12-5,TRBJ2-3,-,TGTGCTAGTGCGCCGGGATATACGCAGTATTTT,CASAPGYTQYF
few,TRBV7-2,TRBJ2-1,-,TGTGCCAGCAGCTTGGACTTGCTCTCCCCGTACAATGAGCAGTTCTTC,CASSLDLLSPYNEQFF
-,TRBV27,TRBJ1-2,-,TGTGCCAGCAGTTTCCGGGGGCGCCGGGGCTACACCTTC,CASSFRGRRGYTF
few,TRBV6-1,TRBJ1-2,-,TGTGCCAGCAGCCCGACCCTTAACTATGGCTACACCTTC,CASSPTLNYGYTF
-,TRBV29-1,TRBJ1-1,TRBD1,TGCAGCGTGACAGGGGTAGCGGGTATGAACACTGAAGCTTTCTTT,CSVTGVAGMNTEAFF
-,TRBV12-5,TRBJ2-1,-,TGTGCTAGTGGTTTGTCTAGTGATGAGCAGTTCTTC,CASGLSSDEQFF
-,TRBV20-1,TRBJ1-3,-,TGCAGTGCTAGACACAGCAAGGAATACACCATATATTTT,CSARHSKEYTIYF
once,TRBV25-1,TRBJ2-7,-,TGTGCCAGCAGTGAACATGGACGGGACTCCTCCTACGAGCAGTACTTC,CASSEHGRDSSYEQYF
-,TRBV7-2,TRBJ2-3,-,TGTGCCAGCAGCTTAGGCCCCCCGGGAGTTGGCACAGATACGCAGTATTTT,CASSLGPPGVGTDTQYF
-,TRBV7-8,TRBJ2-2,TRBD1,TGTGCCAGCAGCATCCGACCGGGACAGGATAGCGGGGAGCTGTTTTTT,CASSIRPGQDSGELFF
few,TRBV15,TRBJ2-1,TRBD1,TGTGCCACCAGCGGGGGACAGGGGTGGGTCAATGAGCAGTTCTTC,CATSGGQGWVNEQFF
-,TRBV28,TRBJ2-1,-,TGTGCCAGCAGTTTACCTCAATACAATGAGCAGTTCTTC,CASSLPQYNEQFF
many,TRBV7-2,TRBJ1-3,-,TGTGCCAGCAGCATGATGATCGGGCGGGGAAACACCATATATTTT,CASSMMIGRGNTIYF
few,TRBV12-3/TRBV12-4,TRBJ2-1,TRBD2,TGTGCCAGCAGGGGGGGAGGGCCCTATGAGCAGTTCTTC,CASRGGGPYEQFF
few,TRBV7-4,TRBJ1-1,TRBD1,TGTGCCAGCAGCTTGAAGGGGGCGCCCACTGAAGCTTTCTTT,CASSLKGAPTEAFF
-,TRBV7-6,TRBJ1-4,-,TGTGCCAGCAGCGAGAGCATTTGGGAAAAACTGTTTTTT,CASSESIWEKLFF
few,TRBV11-3,TRBJ2-1,-,TGTGCCAGCAGCCTCGGAATCTACAATGAGCAGTTCTTC,CASSLGIYNEQFF
-,TRBV7-8,TRBJ2-1,TRBD2,TGTGCCAGCAGCTTGGCTCTAGCGGGGGTTTACAATGAGCAGTTCTTC,CASSLALAGVYNEQFF
few,TRBV2,TRBJ1-5,TRBD1,TGTGCCAGCTATCGGTCACGTTGGGACAGCAGCAATCAGCCCCAGCATTTT,CASYRSRWDSSNQPQHF
few,TRBV5-1,TRBJ1-4,-,TGCGCCAGCAGCCAAGGGACCGGCCGGGATGAAAAACTGTTTTTT,CASSQGTGRDEKLFF
few,TRBV4-1,TRBJ1-6,TRBD1,TGCGCCAGCAGCCAGAGTCCAGGGGGCGCTTATAATTCACCCCTCCACTTT,CASSQSPGGAYNSPLHF
-,TRBV6-1,TRBJ2-3,TRBD1,TGTGCCAGCAGCCGCGGGGTGACAGGGGGCTCTGGTAATACGCAGTATTTT,CASSRGVTGGSGNTQYF
-,TRBV7-4,TRBJ1-1,-,TGTGCCAGCAGCTTCGGTAGTGAAACTGAAGCTTTCTTT,CASSFGSETEAFF
-,TRBV7-6,TRBJ1-1,-,TGTGCCAGCAGCTTAGCTACGGAAACCCCGATCGTAATCTTT,CASSLATETPIVIF
-,TRBV20-1,TRBJ2-1,TRBD2,TGCAGTGTTCCGGGACTAGCGGGGGGGGATGAGCAGTTCTTC,CSVPGLAGGDEQFF
-,TRBV27,TRBJ2-1,-,TGTGCCAGCAGCCGGCCGGGGTCTCGGTCCTACAATGAGCAGTTCTTC,CASSRPGSRSYNEQFF
-,TRBV11-2,TRBJ1-1,TRBD1,TGTGCCAGCAGCCTTACAGGGGTTCAGACTGAAGCTTTCTTT,CASSLTGVQTEAFF
-,TRBV27,TRBJ1-5,-,TGTGCCAGCAGCCGTGGGGCCGGGGCTGACAATCAGCCCCAGCATTTT,CASSRGAGADNQPQHF
few,TRBV6-1,TRBJ2-3,-,TGTGCCAGCAGCTACACCCTTTTCCGGGGAGAAACAGATACGCAGTATTTT,CASSYTLFRGETDTQYF
few,TRBV7-9,TRBJ1-2,-,TGTGCCAGCAGCTTAGCGGGTGGACCCTTTGGCTATGGCTACACCTTC,CASSLAGGPFGYGYTF
-,TRBV4-2,TRBJ1-3,-,TGTGCCAGCAGCCAATCTCATGGTAGTACTGGAAACACCATATATTTT,CASSQSHGSTGNTIYF
-,TRBV27,TRBJ1-4,-,TGTGCCAGCCGAGCCGCAGGGATGGTCGAAAAACTGTTTTTT,CASRAAGMVEKLFF
few,TRBV2,TRBJ1-1,-,TGTGCCAGCGGAAGGTCGAACACTGAAGCTTTCTTT,CASGRSNTEAFF